These T cell receptor beta chains were read from a single sample in a study of cytomegalovirus exposure and HLA in healthy donors. The table came from immunoSEQ multiplex PCR; TCRdb's copy has only in-frame clones and leaves some out. The profile shows over 100,000 clones, 60% to 85% of them singletons. Sequenced input: PBMCs. These receptors were taken from a woman aged 40 to 49 in good health and CMV-seropositive. CDR3s include the opening cysteine and the closing phenylalanine or tryptophan. A D gene is named only where the DNA matches it firmly. The size entry is marked missing in some rows and otherwise reads once, few, many or a size class.

abundance	j_gene	v_gene	d_gene	CDR3aa	CDR3nt
-	TRBJ2-7	TRBV27	TRBD2	CASSTLLAGVSYEQYF	TGTGCCAGCAGTACCCTACTAGCGGGAGTCTCCTACGAGCAGTACTTC
-	TRBJ1-2	TRBV29-1	-	CSAVPGIYGYTF	TGCAGCGCCGTACCCGGGATCTATGGCTACACCTTC
-	TRBJ1-3	TRBV7-3	-	CASSLRPPGTGNTIYF	TGTGCCAGCAGCTTAAGGCCTCCAGGGACTGGAAACACCATATATTTT
-	TRBJ2-1	TRBV5-4	-	CASSSMGPAYNEQFF	TGTGCCAGCAGCTCAATGGGGCCAGCCTACAATGAGCAGTTCTTC
-	TRBJ1-5	TRBV6-1	TRBD1	CASSESALLRQGKQPQHF	TGTGCCAGCAGTGAATCCGCCTTACTAAGACAGGGGAAGCAGCCCCAGCATTTT
-	TRBJ1-5	TRBV5-1	-	CASSPEPGRGNQPQHF	TGCGCCAGCAGCCCAGAGCCCGGGAGAGGCAATCAGCCCCAGCATTTT
-	TRBJ2-2	TRBV5-1	TRBD1	CASSLRTGGAGELFF	TGCGCCAGCAGCTTGAGGACAGGGGGGGCCGGGGAGCTGTTTTTT
-	TRBJ2-5	TRBV9	TRBD2	CASSDAGLVHRETQYF	TGTGCCAGCAGCGATGCGGGACTAGTTCACCGAGAGACCCAGTACTTC
-	TRBJ2-2	TRBV6-1	-	CASSEPVFSQAEGAGELFF	TGTGCCAGCAGTGAACCCGTATTTTCGCAGGCCGAAGGCGCCGGGGAGCTGTTTTTT
-	TRBJ2-7	TRBV30	-	CACPVRESSAFSYEQYF	TGTGCCTGTCCCGTCCGGGAATCCTCGGCCTTTTCCTACGAGCAGTACTTC
few	TRBJ1-4	TRBV27	TRBD1	CASSNQGQGHEKLFF	TGTGCCAGCAGTAACCAGGGACAGGGTCATGAAAAACTGTTTTTT
-	TRBJ2-5	TRBV10-2	-	CATAPGFRRETQYF	TGCGCCACCGCCCCCGGGTTCCGGAGGGAGACCCAGTACTTC
-	TRBJ2-2	TRBV7-8	-	CASSLVRNTGELFF	TGTGCCAGCAGCTTAGTCCGGAACACCGGGGAGCTGTTTTTT
-	TRBJ2-5	TRBV7-9	TRBD1	CSSSPGTGRETQYF	TGTTCCAGCAGTCCCGGGACAGGGCGAGAGACCCAGTACTTC
-	TRBJ1-1	TRBV6-5	-	CASSYSSQVNTEAFF	TGTGCCAGCAGTTACTCGTCGCAGGTGAACACTGAAGCTTTCTTT
few	TRBJ1-6	TRBV4-2	TRBD1	CASSQDRTGGSYNSPLHF	TGTGCCAGCAGCCAAGATAGGACAGGGGGTTCCTATAATTCACCCCTCCACTTT
-	TRBJ2-7	TRBV6-1	TRBD2	CASSDPGLADYEQYF	TGTGCCAGCAGTGATCCGGGGCTAGCGGATTACGAGCAGTACTTC
once	TRBJ1-2	TRBV5-8	-	CATRREILYGYTF	TGTGCCACTCGTAGGGAGATACTCTATGGCTACACCTTC
-	TRBJ2-3	TRBV2	TRBD2	CASRELAGGTDTQYF	TGTGCCAGCAGAGAACTAGCGGGGGGCACAGATACGCAGTATTTT
-	TRBJ1-5	TRBV19	-	CASSPSNQPQHF	TGTGCCAGTAGTCCATCCAATCAGCCCCAGCATTTT
-	TRBJ2-1	TRBV5-6	-	CASSLFGHNEQFF	TGTGCCAGCAGCTTGTTTGGCCACAATGAGCAGTTCTTC
-	TRBJ1-6	TRBV7-3	TRBD1	CASSPQGGGLSPLHF	TGTGCCAGCAGCCCACAGGGGGGTGGGCTTTCACCCCTCCACTTT
-	TRBJ1-1	TRBV18	-	CASSPDRFSEAFF	TGTGCCAGCTCACCCGATAGATTCTCTGAAGCTTTCTTT